This TCR beta chain was sequenced for a study of tumor-infiltrating lymphocytes in primary liver carcinoma. Both RNA and DNA were isolated together from around 18-30 mg of bulk tissue that had not been sorted. On this clonotype itself: Its target is not known. No conserved phenylalanine or tryptophan ends this CDR3, so it is likely a read error.

From roughly 500 ng total RNA, TCR beta cDNA was generated with a primer in the constant region. Libraries of TCR beta came from three nested multiplex PCR rounds with slightly modified ARM-PCR. Primers for the first two PCR rounds were TRBV1-TRBV30 forward primers and a C-beta reverse primer (around 11 cycles per round). MiXCR, run by TCRdb on the multiplex PCR reads, gives a single entry per CDR3 protein. The table lists over 100,000 distinct CDR3 sequences, about two thirds of them singletons. Germline values: CDR1 SGHAT, CDR2 FQNNGV. The CDR3 runs to 16 residues. After removal of 4 bases from V and 6 bases from J, the junction contained 14 bases not matched to a gene. Study-level points and caveats: Tumor-blood pairs (like tumor-adjacent pairs) overlapped less than tumor region pairs did.

The rearrangement links TRBV11-2 to TRBJ2-7, with 8 bases matching TRBD2. The origin of this receptor is a woman aged 55-70 years with primary liver carcinoma and hepatitis B virus infection. The sequenced sample consisted of tumor-adjacent normal liver tissue. CDR3 in DNA: TGTGCCAGCAGCTACGGCGGGAGGACCATGGGAAGCGAGCAGTACTCC. It is translated as CASSYGGRTMGSEQYS.